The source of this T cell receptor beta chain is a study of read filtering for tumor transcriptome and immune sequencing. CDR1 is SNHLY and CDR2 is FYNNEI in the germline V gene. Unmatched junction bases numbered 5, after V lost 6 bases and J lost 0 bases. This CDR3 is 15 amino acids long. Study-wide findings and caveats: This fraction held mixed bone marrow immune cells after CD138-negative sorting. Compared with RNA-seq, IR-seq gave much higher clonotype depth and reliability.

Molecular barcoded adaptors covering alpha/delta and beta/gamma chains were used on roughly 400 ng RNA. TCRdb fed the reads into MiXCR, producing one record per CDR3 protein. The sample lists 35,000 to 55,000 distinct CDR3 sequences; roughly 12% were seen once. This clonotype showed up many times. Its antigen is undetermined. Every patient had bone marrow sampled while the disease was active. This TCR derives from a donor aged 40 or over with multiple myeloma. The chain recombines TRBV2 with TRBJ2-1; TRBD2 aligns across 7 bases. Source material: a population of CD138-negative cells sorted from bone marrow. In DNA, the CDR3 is TGTGCCAGCAGCCGGGACTATAGCTCCTACAATGAGCAGTTCTTC. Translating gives CASSRDYSSYNEQFF.